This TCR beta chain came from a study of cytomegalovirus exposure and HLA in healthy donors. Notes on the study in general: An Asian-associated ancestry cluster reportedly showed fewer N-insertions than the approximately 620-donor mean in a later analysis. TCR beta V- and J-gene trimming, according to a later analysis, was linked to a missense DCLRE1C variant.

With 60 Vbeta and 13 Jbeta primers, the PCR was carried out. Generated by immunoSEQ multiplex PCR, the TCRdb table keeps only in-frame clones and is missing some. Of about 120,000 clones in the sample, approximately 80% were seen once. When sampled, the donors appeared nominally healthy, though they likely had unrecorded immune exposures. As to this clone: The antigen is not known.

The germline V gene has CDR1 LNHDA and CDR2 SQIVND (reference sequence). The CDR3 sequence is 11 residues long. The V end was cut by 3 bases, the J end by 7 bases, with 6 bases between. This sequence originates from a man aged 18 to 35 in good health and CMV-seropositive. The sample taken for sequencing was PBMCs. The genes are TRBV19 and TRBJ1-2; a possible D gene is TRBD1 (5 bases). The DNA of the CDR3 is TGTGCCAGTAGTATTGGGGCTGGCTACACCTTC. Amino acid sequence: CASSIGAGYTF.